This T cell receptor beta chain is drawn from a study of shared clonotypes between healthy human individuals. General study results and limits: Across a handful of donors, naive CD4 shared around 5.4%, naive CD8 more than 3%, memory CD4 roughly 2.1%, memory CD8 0.4% to 0.5%. Generation probabilities of non-shared clonotypes were lower (relative to those shared by all four donors).

In the case of this clone: As yet, its antigen is unknown.

The study drew its donors from healthy HIV-negative adults without recent acute infections or vaccinations. Memory CD4+ cells were the fraction left after CD45RA+ naive selection. Profiling relied on immunoSEQ multiplex PCR, and the TCRdb table lists in-frame clones only, not all of them. The repertoire holds around 600,000 clones, with more than 95% as singletons. The source of this sequence is a woman aged 25 to 45 in good health. Sequencing input: naive CD4+ T cells sorted from blood. Subset indicated: CD45RA+ positively selected.

In DNA form, the CDR3 reads TGTGCCAGCAGTTTTCTCCGAAAGACCCAGTACTTC. Encoded protein: CASSFLRKTQYF. The chain links TRBV28 to TRBJ2-5, with unresolved D. The V end was cut by 3 bases, the J end by 6 bases, with 8 bases between. The CDR3 sequence is 12 residues long. Looked up from germline, CDR1 is MDHEN and CDR2 is SYDVKM. Together with reference TRBV28 and TRBJ2-5, the CDR3 gives the full variable domain: DVKVTQSSRYLVKRTGEKVFLECVQDMDHENMFWYRQDPGLGLRLIYFSYDVKMKEKGDIPEGYSVSREKKERFSLILESASTNQTSMYLCASSFLRKTQYFGPGTRLLVL.